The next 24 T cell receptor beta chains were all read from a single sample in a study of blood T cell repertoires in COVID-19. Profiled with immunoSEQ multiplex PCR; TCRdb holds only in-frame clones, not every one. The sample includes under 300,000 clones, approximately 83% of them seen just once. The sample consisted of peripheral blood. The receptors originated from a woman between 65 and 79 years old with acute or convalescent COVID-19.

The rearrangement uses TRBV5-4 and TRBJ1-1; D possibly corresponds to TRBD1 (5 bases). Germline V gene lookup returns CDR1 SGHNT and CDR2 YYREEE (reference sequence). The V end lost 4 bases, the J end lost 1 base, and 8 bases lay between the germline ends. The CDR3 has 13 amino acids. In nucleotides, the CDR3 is TGTGCCAGCAGCGTAACAGGGAACACTGAAGCTTTCTTT. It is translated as CASSVTGNTEAFF.

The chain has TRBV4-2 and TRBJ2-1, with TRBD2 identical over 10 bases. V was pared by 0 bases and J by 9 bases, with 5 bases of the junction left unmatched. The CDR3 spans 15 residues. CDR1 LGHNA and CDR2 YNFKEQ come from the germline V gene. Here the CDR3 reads CASSQETSGVGEQFF. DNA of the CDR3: TGTGCCAGCAGCCAAGAAACTAGCGGGGTGGGTGAGCAGTTCTTC.

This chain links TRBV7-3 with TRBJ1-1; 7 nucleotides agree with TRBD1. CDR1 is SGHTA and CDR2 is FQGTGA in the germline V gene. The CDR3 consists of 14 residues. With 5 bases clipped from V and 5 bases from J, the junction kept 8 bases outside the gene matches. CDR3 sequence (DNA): TGTGCCAGCAGCCGGGACCCAGGGGGTACTGAAGCTTTCTTT. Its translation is CASSRDPGGTEAFF.

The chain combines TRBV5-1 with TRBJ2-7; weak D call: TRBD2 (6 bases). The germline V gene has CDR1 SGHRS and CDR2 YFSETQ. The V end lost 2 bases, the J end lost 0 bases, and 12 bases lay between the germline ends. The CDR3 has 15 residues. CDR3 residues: CASSFLRTTSYEQYF. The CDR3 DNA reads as TGCGCCAGCAGCTTTTTGAGGACTACCTCCTACGAGCAGTACTTC.

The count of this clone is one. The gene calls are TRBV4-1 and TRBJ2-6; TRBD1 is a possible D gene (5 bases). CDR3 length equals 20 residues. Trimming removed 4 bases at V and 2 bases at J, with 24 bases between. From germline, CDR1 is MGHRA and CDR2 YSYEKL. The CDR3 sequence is CASSLTGSSLQGAGANVLTF. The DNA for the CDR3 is TGCGCCAGCAGCCTAACCGGGTCCTCACTCCAAGGGGCTGGGGCCAACGTCCTGACTTTC.

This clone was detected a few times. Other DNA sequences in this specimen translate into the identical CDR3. The DNA of the CDR3 is TGTGCCAGTAGTATAGTTCAGGGGCCCCAGCATTTT. It encodes CASSIVQGPQHF. The chain joins TRBV19 to TRBJ1-5; D is possibly TRBD1 (5 bases). V shed 1 base and J shed 9 bases, with 7 bases lying between them. CDR3 size: 12 residues. Germline V gene sequence: CDR1 LNHDA, CDR2 SQIVND (reference sequence).

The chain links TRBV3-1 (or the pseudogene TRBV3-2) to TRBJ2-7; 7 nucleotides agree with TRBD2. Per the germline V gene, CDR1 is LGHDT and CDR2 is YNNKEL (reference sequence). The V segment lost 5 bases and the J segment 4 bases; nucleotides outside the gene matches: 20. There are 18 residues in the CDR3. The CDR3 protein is CASSGAGLFLWGDYEQYF. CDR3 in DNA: TGTGCCAGCAGCGGAGCGGGGTTGTTCCTTTGGGGCGATTACGAGCAGTACTTC.

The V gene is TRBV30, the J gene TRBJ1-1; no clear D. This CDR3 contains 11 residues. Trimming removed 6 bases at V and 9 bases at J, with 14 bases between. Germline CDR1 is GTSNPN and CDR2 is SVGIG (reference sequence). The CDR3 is CACRGIPQAFF. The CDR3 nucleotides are TGTGCCTGCCGAGGGATCCCCCAAGCTTTCTTT.

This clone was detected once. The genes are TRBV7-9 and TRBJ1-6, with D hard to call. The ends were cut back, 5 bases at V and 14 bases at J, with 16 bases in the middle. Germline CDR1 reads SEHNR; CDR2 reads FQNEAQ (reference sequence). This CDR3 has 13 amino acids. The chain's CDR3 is CASSPQEYLALHF. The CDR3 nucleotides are TGTGCCAGCAGCCCCCAGGAATACTTGGCCCTCCACTTT.

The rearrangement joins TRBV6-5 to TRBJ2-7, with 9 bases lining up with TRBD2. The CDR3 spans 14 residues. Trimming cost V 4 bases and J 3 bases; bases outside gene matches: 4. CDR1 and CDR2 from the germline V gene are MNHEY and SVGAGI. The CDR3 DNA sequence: TGTGCCAGCAGTTGGCGAGCGGGGGGCTACGAGCAGTACTTC. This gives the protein CASSWRAGGYEQYF.

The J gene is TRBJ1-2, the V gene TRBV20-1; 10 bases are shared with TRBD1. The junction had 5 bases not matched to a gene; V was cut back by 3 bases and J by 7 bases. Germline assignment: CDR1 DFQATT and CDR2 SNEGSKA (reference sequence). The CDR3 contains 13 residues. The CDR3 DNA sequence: TGCAGTGCTAGTGACAGGGGGCTAGCTGGCTACACCTTC. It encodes CSASDRGLAGYTF.

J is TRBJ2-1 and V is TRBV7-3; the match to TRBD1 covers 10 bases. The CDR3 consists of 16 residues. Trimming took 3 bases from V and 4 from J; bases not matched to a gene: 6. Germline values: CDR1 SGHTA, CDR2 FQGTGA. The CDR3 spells CASSLSRDRGYNEQFF. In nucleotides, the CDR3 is TGTGCCAGCAGCTTGAGCCGGGACAGGGGTTACAATGAGCAGTTCTTC. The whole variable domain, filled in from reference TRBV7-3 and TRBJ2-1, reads GAGVSQTPSNKVTEKGKYVELRCDPISGHTALYWYRQSLGQGPEFLIYFQGTGAADDSGLPNDRFFAVRPEGSVSTLKIQRTERGDSAVYLCASSLSRDRGYNEQFFGPGTRLTVL.

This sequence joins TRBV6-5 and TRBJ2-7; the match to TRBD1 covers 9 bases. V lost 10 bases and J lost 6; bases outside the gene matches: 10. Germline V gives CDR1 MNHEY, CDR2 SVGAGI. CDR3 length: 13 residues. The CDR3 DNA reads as TGTGCCACCTTGAGGGACAGGGCTGGCGAGCAGTACTTC. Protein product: CATLRDRAGEQYF.

Here the CDR3 reads CASSFDGAEAFF. CDR3 nucleotides: TGTGCCAGCAGCTTTGATGGGGCAGAAGCTTTCTTT. The rearrangement uses TRBV7-9 and TRBJ1-1; possible D gene TRBD1, 5 bases. CDR3 length equals 12 residues. Germline V gives CDR1 SEHNR, CDR2 FQNEAQ (reference sequence). V was clipped by 3 bases and J by 8 bases, with 10 bases between them.

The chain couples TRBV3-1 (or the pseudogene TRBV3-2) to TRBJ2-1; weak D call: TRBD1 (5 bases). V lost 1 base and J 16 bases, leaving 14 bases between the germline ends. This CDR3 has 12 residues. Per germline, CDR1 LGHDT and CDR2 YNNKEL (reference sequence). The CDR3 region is CASSQGSTALFF. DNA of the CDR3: TGTGCCAGCAGCCAAGGATCGACAGCCCTCTTCTTC.

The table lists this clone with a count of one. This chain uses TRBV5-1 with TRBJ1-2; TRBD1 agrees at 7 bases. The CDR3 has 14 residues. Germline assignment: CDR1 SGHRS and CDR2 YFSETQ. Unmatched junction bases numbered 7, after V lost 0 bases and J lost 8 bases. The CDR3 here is CASSLEGGPWGYTF. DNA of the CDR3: TGCGCCAGCAGCTTGGAAGGGGGCCCCTGGGGCTACACCTTC. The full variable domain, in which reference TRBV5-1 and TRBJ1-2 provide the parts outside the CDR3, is KAGVTQTPRYLIKTRGQQVTLSCSPISGHRSVSWYQQTPGQGLQFLFEYFSETQRNKGNFPGRFSGRQFSNSRSEMNVSTLELGDSALYLCASSLEGGPWGYTFGSGTRLTVV.

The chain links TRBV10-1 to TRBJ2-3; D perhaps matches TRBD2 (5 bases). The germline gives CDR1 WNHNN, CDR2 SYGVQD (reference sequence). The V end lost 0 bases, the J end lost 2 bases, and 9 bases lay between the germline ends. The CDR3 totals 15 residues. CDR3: CASSESPGNTDTQYF. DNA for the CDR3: TGCGCCAGCAGTGAGTCCCCCGGGAACACAGATACGCAGTATTTT.

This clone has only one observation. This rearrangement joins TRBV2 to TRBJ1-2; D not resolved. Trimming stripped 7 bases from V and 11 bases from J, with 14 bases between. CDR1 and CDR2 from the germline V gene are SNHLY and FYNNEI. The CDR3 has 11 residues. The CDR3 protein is CASNWPKLYTF. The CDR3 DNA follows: TGTGCCAGCAATTGGCCGAAATTATACACCTTC.

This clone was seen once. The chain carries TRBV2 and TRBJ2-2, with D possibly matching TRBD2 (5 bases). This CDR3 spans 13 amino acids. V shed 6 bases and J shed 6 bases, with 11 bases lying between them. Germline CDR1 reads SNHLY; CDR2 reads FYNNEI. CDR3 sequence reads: CASRPAGAGELFF. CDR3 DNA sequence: TGTGCCAGCAGGCCCGCGGGCGCCGGGGAGCTGTTTTTT.

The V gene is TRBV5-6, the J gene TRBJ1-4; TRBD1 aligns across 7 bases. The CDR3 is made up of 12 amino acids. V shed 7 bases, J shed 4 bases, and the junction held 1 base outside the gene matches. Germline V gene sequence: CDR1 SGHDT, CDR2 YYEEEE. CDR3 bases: TGTGCCAGCTACAGGGGTAATGAAAAACTGTTTTTT. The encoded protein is CASYRGNEKLFF.

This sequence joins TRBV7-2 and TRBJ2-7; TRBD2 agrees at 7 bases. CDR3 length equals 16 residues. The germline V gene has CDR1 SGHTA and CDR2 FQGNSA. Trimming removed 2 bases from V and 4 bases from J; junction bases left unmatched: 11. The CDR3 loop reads CASSLWFSRGGYEQYF. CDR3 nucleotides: TGTGCCAGCAGCTTATGGTTTAGTCGGGGAGGGTACGAGCAGTACTTC.

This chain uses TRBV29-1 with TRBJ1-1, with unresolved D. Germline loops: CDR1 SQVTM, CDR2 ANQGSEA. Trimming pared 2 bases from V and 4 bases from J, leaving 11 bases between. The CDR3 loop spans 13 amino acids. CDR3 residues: CSVERLAGTEAFF. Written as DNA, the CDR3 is TGCAGCGTTGAACGGCTCGCGGGCACTGAAGCTTTCTTT.

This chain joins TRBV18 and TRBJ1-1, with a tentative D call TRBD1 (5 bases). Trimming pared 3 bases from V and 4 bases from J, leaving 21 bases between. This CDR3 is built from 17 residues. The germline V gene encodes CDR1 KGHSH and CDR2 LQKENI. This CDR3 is CASSPELPPKGITEAFF. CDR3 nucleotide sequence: TGTGCCAGCTCACCGGAATTGCCACCTAAGGGGATCACTGAAGCTTTCTTT.

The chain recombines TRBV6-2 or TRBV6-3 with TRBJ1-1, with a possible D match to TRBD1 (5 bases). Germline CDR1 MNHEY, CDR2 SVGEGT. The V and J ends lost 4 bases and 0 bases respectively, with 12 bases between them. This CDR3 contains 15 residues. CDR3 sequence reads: CASSSSGGMNTEAFF. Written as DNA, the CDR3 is TGTGCCAGCAGTTCCTCCGGGGGGATGAACACTGAAGCTTTCTTT.